Each of the 26 T cell receptor beta chains below was sequenced from the same sample in a study of blood T cell repertoires in COVID-19. This table comes from immunoSEQ multiplex PCR, and its TCRdb copy is limited to in-frame clones, with some not included. This table has over 350,000 clones, around 89% appearing once. The sequenced sample consisted of PBMCs or T cells enriched from blood (not recorded which). The source is a woman aged 30 to 39 with acute COVID-19.

The chain employs TRBV9 and TRBJ2-2; D gene uncertain. Germline V gene data show CDR1 as SGDLS and CDR2 as YYNGEE. The CDR3 has 14 amino acids. Trimming shortened V by 5 bases and J by 0 bases, and 8 bases separated the two germline ends. The CDR3 is CASSDTANTGELFF. The CDR3 nucleotides read TGTGCCAGCAGTGATACAGCGAACACCGGGGAGCTGTTTTTT.

This clone was counted a few times. The chain employs TRBV24-1 and TRBJ2-2, with 14 bases aligning to TRBD2. The V gene's germline CDR1 is KGHDR and CDR2 SFDVKD. CDR3 length: 16 residues. The junction had 5 bases not matched to a gene; V was cut back by 4 bases and J by 8 bases. CDR3 residues: CATSDRLAGGFGELFF. CDR3 nucleotides: TGTGCCACCAGTGACCGACTAGCGGGGGGGTTTGGGGAGCTGTTTTTT.

The chain couples TRBV9 to TRBJ2-3; tentatively, D is TRBD1 (5 bases). Per the germline V gene, CDR1 is SGDLS and CDR2 is YYNGEE. Between the trimmed V and J ends, which lost 4 bases and 4 bases, there was a span of 13 bases. This CDR3 has 14 amino acids. The CDR3, as DNA: TGTGCCAGCAGCCCGACGGACAATGCAGATACGCAGTATTTT. Translation gives CASSPTDNADTQYF.

This clone showed up just a few times. The chain links TRBV2 to TRBJ1-2, with TRBD1 matching 8 bases. This CDR3 contains 14 residues. Germline V gives CDR1 SNHLY, CDR2 FYNNEI. Trimming at V came to 4 bases and at J to 8 bases, leaving 9 bases not matched to a gene. In DNA, the CDR3 is TGTGCCAGCAGTGGTAGGACAGGGATGGCGGGCTACACCTTC. It codes for CASSGRTGMAGYTF.

The chain joins TRBV28 to TRBJ2-2, with 9 bases aligning to TRBD1. V dropped 6 bases and J dropped 5; count of bases not matched to a gene: 10. CDR3 size: 16 residues. Looked up from germline, CDR1 is MDHEN and CDR2 is SYDVKM. CDR3 amino acids: CASRDSDGQGTGELFF. The CDR3 DNA follows: TGTGCCAGCAGGGATTCGGACGGACAGGGGACCGGGGAGCTGTTTTTT.

The gene calls are TRBV3-1 (or the pseudogene TRBV3-2) and TRBJ2-1; 12 nucleotides align to TRBD2. Trimming took 3 bases from V and 6 from J; bases not matched to a gene: 9. CDR3 length equals 17 residues. The germline V gene encodes CDR1 LGHDT and CDR2 YNNKEL (reference sequence). The CDR3 sequence is CASSHHTETSGGNEQFF. The CDR3 DNA reads as TGTGCCAGCAGCCACCACACCGAGACTAGCGGGGGCAATGAGCAGTTCTTC.

The chain is built from TRBV7-3 and TRBJ2-3; D perhaps matches TRBD1 (5 bases). This CDR3 comprises 15 residues. CDR1 SGHTA and CDR2 FQGTGA come from the germline V gene. Trimming stripped 6 bases from V and 0 bases from J, with 13 bases between. CDR3 loop: CASRSGQTSTDTQYF. CDR3 nucleotides: TGTGCCAGCAGGTCCGGACAAACTAGCACAGATACGCAGTATTTT.

This clone was recorded only once. The chain carries TRBV7-8 and TRBJ1-2; D perhaps matches TRBD1 (5 bases). The CDR3 totals 12 residues. The V end lost 5 bases, the J end lost 8 bases, and 12 bases lay between the germline ends. Germline CDR1 is SGHVS and CDR2 is FQNEAQ. As DNA, the CDR3 is TGTGCCAGCAGCCAAACCGGGGGAGGCTACACCTTC. It encodes CASSQTGGGYTF.

The chain joins TRBV7-3 to TRBJ1-3, with no clear D. The CDR3 has 14 amino acids. Germline CDR1 reads SGHTA; CDR2 reads FQGTGA. Trimming shortened V by 5 bases and J by 0 bases, and 8 bases separated the two germline ends. This CDR3 reads CASSNTPSGNTIYF. The DNA of the CDR3 is TGTGCCAGCAGCAACACCCCCTCTGGAAACACCATATATTTT.

The chain links TRBV11-3 to TRBJ1-1, with D possibly TRBD1 on 5 matching bases. The CDR3 runs 13 residues. Per germline, CDR1 SGHNT and CDR2 YENEEA. Trimming removed 5 bases at V and 0 bases at J, with 7 bases between. CDR3 in DNA: TGTGCCAGCAGCGGGGGGGTGAACACTGAAGCTTTCTTT. Translated, it gives CASSGGVNTEAFF.

The chain is built from TRBV7-9 and TRBJ1-2; D is undetermined. The germline V gene encodes CDR1 SEHNR and CDR2 FQNEAQ (reference sequence). This CDR3 spans 15 amino acids. Trimming pared 1 base from V and 2 bases from J, leaving 11 bases between. CDR3 protein: CASSLGGLLNYGYTF. The CDR3 DNA reads TGTGCCAGCAGCTTAGGAGGTCTTCTAAACTATGGCTACACCTTC.

The V and J genes are TRBV21-1 and TRBJ1-1. TRBV21-1 is tagged as a pseudogene. This CDR3 is 13 amino acids long. CDR3: CASSPFPFTEAFF. CDR3 sequence (DNA): TGTGCCAGCAGCCCGTTCCCGTTCACTGAAGCTTTCTTT.

V and J are TRBV18 and TRBJ2-7; D is unresolved. The V end lost 3 bases, the J end lost 0 bases, and 6 bases lay between the germline ends. There are 13 residues in the CDR3. Germline V CDR1 and CDR2: KGHSH, LQKENI. The CDR3 reads CASSPQDSYEQYF. CDR3 in DNA: TGTGCCAGCTCACCCCAGGACTCCTACGAGCAGTACTTC.

This clone was counted only a few times. This chain connects TRBV10-1 to TRBJ2-3; no firm D call. CDR3 length: 13 amino acids. Germline assignment: CDR1 WNHNN and CDR2 SYGVQD (reference sequence). Trimming left V 3 bases short and J 2 bases short, with 6 bases between. The CDR3 region is CASSDGYTDTQYF. In DNA form, the CDR3 reads TGCGCCAGCAGTGACGGGTACACAGATACGCAGTATTTT.

V usage is TRBV7-8 and J usage is TRBJ1-5; a possible D gene is TRBD1 (5 bases). Per germline, CDR1 SGHVS and CDR2 FQNEAQ. The V gene lost 2 bases and the J gene lost 7 bases, with 21 bases spanning the gap. CDR3 length: 17 residues. As DNA, the CDR3 is TGTGCCAGCAGCTTATCCCAGGGCCTAGGGAATAGACAGCCCCAGCATTTT. Encoded protein: CASSLSQGLGNRQPQHF.

The chain joins TRBV19 to TRBJ1-1; a possible D gene is TRBD1 (6 bases). The length of the CDR3 is 15 residues. Per germline, CDR1 LNHDA and CDR2 SQIVND (reference sequence). Trimming took off 5 bases at V and 0 bases at J, with 13 bases between the two ends. CDR3: CASSAYRALNTEAFF. The CDR3, as DNA: TGTGCCAGTAGTGCATACAGGGCTTTGAACACTGAAGCTTTCTTT.

This clone has only one observation. This chain uses TRBV29-1 with TRBJ1-1, with 10 bases matching TRBD1. Germline CDR1 is SQVTM and CDR2 is ANQGSEA. J was trimmed by 4 bases and V by 6 bases; bases with no gene match: 5. The CDR3 has 13 residues. CDR3 in DNA: TGCAGCGTGGTGGGGACAGGGGCCACTGAAGCTTTCTTT. Amino acid sequence: CSVVGTGATEAFF.

The V and J genes are TRBV10-3 and TRBJ1-1; TRBD1 might be the D (5 bases). CDR3 length: 13 residues. Germline assignment: CDR1 ENHRY and CDR2 SYGVKD. Trimming took 0 bases from V and 7 from J, leaving 9 bases between them. CDR3 region: CAISESGGLEAFF. Here the CDR3 DNA reads TGTGCCATCAGTGAGTCGGGGGGACTTGAAGCTTTCTTT.

The chain combines TRBV7-3 with TRBJ2-3, with 9 bases matching TRBD2. This CDR3 is built from 20 residues. Germline V gene sequence: CDR1 SGHTA, CDR2 FQGTGA. J lost 6 bases, V lost 5 bases, and 24 bases had no gene match. The CDR3 loop reads CASSPLPTGGGARKSDTQYF. CDR3 DNA sequence: TGTGCCAGCAGCCCCCTACCTACTGGCGGGGGGGCTAGGAAATCGGATACGCAGTATTTT.

The V call is TRBV13, the J call TRBJ2-3, with 13 bases that match TRBD2. This CDR3 is built from 17 residues. The V and J ends lost 2 bases and 4 bases, in that order; junction bases with no gene match: 6. From germline, CDR1 is PRHDT and CDR2 FYEKMQ (reference sequence). In DNA, the CDR3 is TGTGCCAGCAGCTTAATGGGACTAGCGGGAAGAGCAGATACGCAGTATTTT. Translated, it gives CASSLMGLAGRADTQYF.

The chain employs TRBV7-9 and TRBJ2-7; no clear D gene. Germline CDR1 is SEHNR and CDR2 is FQNEAQ (reference sequence). This CDR3 has 15 amino acids. Trimming took off 1 base at V and 4 bases at J, with 14 bases between the two ends. Here the CDR3 reads CASSLGGAEVYEQYF. The DNA of the CDR3 is TGTGCCAGCAGCTTAGGAGGAGCCGAGGTTTACGAGCAGTACTTC. The variable domain in full, with the rest retrieved from reference TRBV7-9 and TRBJ2-7, is DTGVSQNPRHKITKRGQNVTFRCDPISEHNRLYWYRQTLGQGPEFLTYFQNEAQLEKSRLLSDRFSAERPKGSFSTLEIQRTEQGDSAMYLCASSLGGAEVYEQYFGPGTRLTVT.

The V and J genes are TRBV24-1 and TRBJ2-2; 8 bases agree with TRBD1. The V gene's germline CDR1 is KGHDR and CDR2 SFDVKD. The CDR3 is made up of 16 amino acids. Germline trimming cut 3 bases from V and 4 bases from J; bases unmatched to any gene: 6. The CDR3 spells CATSDGNRGVTGELFF. In DNA form, the CDR3 reads TGTGCCACCAGTGATGGGAACAGGGGGGTCACCGGGGAGCTGTTTTTT.

The chain's CDR3 is CASSGARSWSSYNSPLHF. The CDR3 DNA follows: TGTGCCAGCAGCGGGGCCCGCTCGTGGAGCTCCTATAATTCACCCCTCCACTTT. V usage is TRBV7-2 and J usage is TRBJ1-6, with D perhaps matching TRBD1 (5 bases). V was cut by 5 bases and J by 0 bases, with 17 bases left in between. The CDR3 spans 18 residues. CDR1 is SGHTA, CDR2 FQGNSA, per germline.

This clone occurred a few times. The chain couples TRBV6-2 or TRBV6-3 to TRBJ1-2; TRBD1 matches at 7 bases. The CDR3 length is 15 residues. The V gene end was trimmed by 1 base and the J gene end by 2 bases; junction bases not matched to a gene: 4. Germline loops: CDR1 MNHEY, CDR2 SVGEGT. CDR3 nucleotides: TGTGCCAGCAGTTACTACCCGGGACAGAACTATGGCTACACCTTC. This codes for CASSYYPGQNYGYTF.

The chain carries TRBV19 and TRBJ1-2; TRBD1 aligns across 9 bases. The germline V gene encodes CDR1 LNHDA and CDR2 SQIVND (reference sequence). This CDR3 contains 16 residues. V dropped 5 bases and J dropped 7; count of bases not matched to a gene: 14. The CDR3 DNA reads TGTGCCAGTAGTCCCCGGACCGGGACAGGGTTCGCTGGCTACACCTTC. Translated: CASSPRTGTGFAGYTF.

CDR3: CASSQDQGYGYTF. DNA of the CDR3: TGTGCCAGCAGCCAAGATCAGGGCTATGGCTACACCTTC. J is TRBJ1-2 and V is TRBV4-2; a weak D match, TRBD1 (5 bases). The CDR3 is 13 amino acids. Between the trimmed V and J ends, which lost 0 bases and 4 bases, there was a span of 6 bases. Germline V gene sequence: CDR1 LGHNA, CDR2 YNFKEQ.